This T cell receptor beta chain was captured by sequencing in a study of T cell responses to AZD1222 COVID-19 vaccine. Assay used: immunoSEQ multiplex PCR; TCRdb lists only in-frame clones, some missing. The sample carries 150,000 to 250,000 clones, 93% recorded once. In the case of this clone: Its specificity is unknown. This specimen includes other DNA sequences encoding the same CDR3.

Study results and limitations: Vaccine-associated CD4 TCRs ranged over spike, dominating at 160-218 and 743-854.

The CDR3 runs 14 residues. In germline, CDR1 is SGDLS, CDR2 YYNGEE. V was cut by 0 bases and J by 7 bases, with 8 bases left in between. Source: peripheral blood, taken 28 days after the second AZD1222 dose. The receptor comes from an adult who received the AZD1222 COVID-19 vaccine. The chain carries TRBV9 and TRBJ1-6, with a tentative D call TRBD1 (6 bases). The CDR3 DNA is TGTGCCAGCAGCGTAGGGCAGGGGAATTCACCCCTCCACTTT. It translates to CASSVGQGNSPLHF.